This T cell receptor beta chain comes out of a study of control samples from healthy donors and cancer patients. TCRdb's copy holds only in-frame clones and misses some; the assay was immunoSEQ multiplex PCR. The sample lists 95,000 to 130,000 clones, more than 75% seen once, with approximately 2.3% in the top ten. CDR1 is MNHEY, CDR2 SMNVEV, per germline (reference sequence). Trimming took 7 bases from V and 5 from J, leaving 12 bases between them. CDR3 size: 14 residues. In this sample, this clone turned up once. This rearrangement joins TRBV27 to TRBJ1-6; D unclear. The TCR originated in a woman aged 70-85 years in good health. The specimen sequenced was blood. CDR3 DNA sequence: TGTGCCAGCAAATCACGGATGGATAATTCACCCCTCCACTTT. Its protein product is CASKSRMDNSPLHF.